This T cell receptor (beta chain) appears in the sequencing data of a study of human T cells and chemical hapten exposure. In its sample, this clonotype was seen a few times. The antigen is undetermined. Regarding the study as a whole: Given that the donors had alopecia, their immune response may differ from that seen in healthy people. Against controls, expanded TCRs gave rise to significantly more large CDR3 similarity clusters.

Time point denoted: patch test 1, 2 weeks after DPC sensitization. Treatment here: therapeutic diphenylcyclopropenone sensitization with weekly scalp DPC. The library put unique molecular identifiers onto individual cDNA molecules. MiXCR, applied by TCRdb to the RACE reads, yields one record per CDR3 protein. The sample gives around 120,000 distinct CDR3 sequences, approximately 11% of which show up once; 3% to 4% is in the top ten. Source: whole blood, taken in connection with sensitization to the hapten diphenylcyclopropenone (DPC). The sequence derives from a middle-aged woman with alopecia areata. Some clones in this sample may be carry-over from other donors' samples.

The CDR3 sequence is CASSWAGGTGELFF. The CDR3 bases are TGTGCCAGCAGCTGGGCAGGGGGAACCGGGGAGCTGTTTTTT. The rearrangement joins TRBV7-2 to TRBJ2-2; TRBD1 agrees at 7 bases. The V gene end was trimmed by 4 bases and the J gene end by 5 bases; junction bases not matched to a gene: 4. This CDR3 is 14 amino acids long. Germline V gene lookup returns CDR1 SGHTA and CDR2 FQGNSA.